One and the same sample provided the 15 T cell receptor beta chains below, sequenced in a study of cytomegalovirus exposure and HLA in healthy donors (dated by TCRdb to the late 2010s). The library was prepared using the immunoSEQ multiplex PCR assay. The table comes from immuneACCESS by way of TCRdb, which keeps in-frame sequences with V and J called. Part of the clones is missing from these tables; in studies checked, under half for an unresolved V gene and the rest for unknown reasons. The sample data list about 130,000 clones, and 85% to 90% of these were observed just once. The ten most abundant clones make up roughly 1.2% of the sample. Sequencing was carried out using PBMCs. The receptors here all came from a woman in her late teens or twenties in good health and CMV-seronegative.

The CDR3 region is CASSLANLRDMNTEAFF. The CDR3 region has the DNA TGTGCCAGCAGCTTGGCCAATCTGAGGGACATGAACACTGAAGCTTTCTTT. The chain links TRBV5-6 to TRBJ1-1, with a possible D match to TRBD1 (6 bases). Germline assignment: CDR1 SGHDT and CDR2 YYEEEE. V lost 0 bases to trimming and J lost 0 bases, with 15 bases between them. The CDR3 loop spans 17 amino acids.

The V gene is TRBV19, the J gene TRBJ2-5, with TRBD2 matching over 9 bases. With V trimmed by 6 bases and J by 3 bases, 8 bases remained unmatched. This CDR3 is built from 15 residues. The germline CDR1 and CDR2 sequences are LNHDA and SQIVND (reference sequence). In nucleotides, the CDR3 is TGTGCCAGTAGGACACTAGCGGGCCCAAAAGAGACCCAGTACTTC. This sequence encodes CASRTLAGPKETQYF.

This chain connects TRBV21-1 to TRBJ1-5; TRBD1 is the table's D call, not checked against the DNA. TRBV21-1 is tagged as a pseudogene. The length of the CDR3 is 20 residues. The CDR3 DNA sequence: TGTGCCAGCAGCAAACCTAATCACCCCACCAGGGACAAGGCGGATTGGCCCCAGCATTTT. Translated, it gives CASSKPNHPTRDKADWPQHF.

The chain combines TRBV11-3 with TRBJ2-1; no clear D. The CDR3 has 13 residues. Trimming shortened V by 1 base and J by 10 bases, and 11 bases separated the two germline ends. Germline V gene data show CDR1 as SGHNT and CDR2 as YENEEA. The CDR3 reads CASSLVSSLEQFF. In DNA, the CDR3 is TGTGCCAGCAGCTTAGTGTCCAGTTTAGAGCAGTTCTTC.

The rearrangement links TRBV7-9 to TRBJ2-3, with 10 bases matching TRBD2. After removal of 4 bases from V and 6 bases from J, the junction contained 10 bases not matched to a gene. CDR1 is SEHNR and CDR2 is FQNEAQ in the germline V gene (reference sequence). This CDR3 region has 16 residues. CDR3 DNA sequence: TGTGCCAGCAGCTCCATCCTAGCGGGGGTGAAGGATACGCAGTATTTT. Its translation is CASSSILAGVKDTQYF. Together with reference TRBV7-9 and TRBJ2-3, the CDR3 gives the full variable domain: DTGVSQNPRHKITKRGQNVTFRCDPISEHNRLYWYRQTLGQGPEFLTYFQNEAQLEKSRLLSDRFSAERPKGSFSTLEIQRTEQGDSAMYLCASSSILAGVKDTQYFGPGTRLTVL.

The V and J genes are TRBV5-1 and TRBJ2-1, with 8 bases matching TRBD1. The germline V gene has CDR1 SGHRS and CDR2 YFSETQ. V trimming: 0 bases; J trimming: 10 bases; junction bases outside the gene matches: 9. The length of the CDR3 is 15 residues. CDR3 DNA sequence: TGCGCCAGCAGCTTGGAGGGCAGGGGGCGGGCGGAGCAGTTCTTC. This codes for CASSLEGRGRAEQFF.

This clone appeared once. This chain links TRBV7-6 with TRBJ1-1; TRBD1 might be the D (5 bases). Trimming took 3 bases from V and 1 from J, leaving 12 bases between them. CDR3 length: 15 residues. The V gene's germline CDR1 is SGHVS and CDR2 FNYEAQ. The CDR3 loop reads CASSFYDRKNTEAFF. The DNA for the CDR3 is TGTGCCAGCAGCTTTTACGACAGAAAGAACACTGAAGCTTTCTTT.

The chain recombines TRBV2 with TRBJ2-7; a possible D gene is TRBD2 (5 bases). The CDR3 sequence is 16 residues long. Between the trimmed V and J ends, which lost 4 bases and 0 bases, there was a span of 16 bases. In germline, CDR1 is SNHLY, CDR2 FYNNEI. CDR3 sequence (DNA): TGTGCCAGCAGTGGGGGATGGACTTCTAACTCCTACGAGCAGTACTTC. It codes for CASSGGWTSNSYEQYF. Full variable domain (remainder filled in from reference TRBV2 and TRBJ2-7): EPEVTQTPSHQVTQMGQEVILRCVPISNHLYFYWYRQILGQKVEFLVSFYNNEISEKSEIFDDQFSVERPDGSNFTLKIRSTKLEDSAMYFCASSGGWTSNSYEQYFGPGTRLTVT.

V gene TRBV6-1 combines with J gene TRBJ1-5; D gene uncertain. This CDR3 has 15 residues. Trimming cost V 1 base and J 4 bases, with 11 bases left between them. Per germline, CDR1 MNHNS and CDR2 SASEGT. This CDR3 reads CASSEVSRGNQPQHF. DNA of the CDR3: TGTGCCAGCAGTGAAGTTTCCCGGGGAAATCAGCCCCAGCATTTT.

There are many counts of this clone. The chain carries TRBV10-2 and TRBJ2-1; 7 bases agree with TRBD1. This CDR3 is built from 18 residues. The V segment lost 2 bases and the J segment 0 bases; nucleotides outside the gene matches: 10. The germline gives CDR1 WSHSY, CDR2 SAAADI. In nucleotides, the CDR3 is TGCGCCAGCAGTGAGAGAACCCTGGGGGACAGCTCCTACAATGAGCAGTTCTTC. Translation: CASSERTLGDSSYNEQFF.

The chain recombines TRBV7-9 with TRBJ1-1, with TRBD1 as a possible D gene (6 bases). Germline loops: CDR1 SEHNR, CDR2 FQNEAQ (reference sequence). The ends were cut back, 5 bases at V and 6 bases at J, with 10 bases in the middle. The CDR3 is made up of 12 amino acids. CDR3 DNA: TGTGCCAGCAGCCACAGGGTACCTGAAGCTTTCTTT. This encodes CASSHRVPEAFF.

The V and J genes are TRBV18 and TRBJ2-1, with D hard to call. Germline CDR1 KGHSH, CDR2 LQKENI. The CDR3 loop spans 15 amino acids. V was trimmed by 3 bases and J by 4 bases, leaving 13 bases between them. CDR3 nucleotide sequence: TGTGCCAGCTCACCGGGCAGCCGCAAATACAATGAGCAGTTCTTC. This codes for CASSPGSRKYNEQFF.

The chain recombines TRBV9 with TRBJ2-5; unclear D gene. CDR1 is SGDLS and CDR2 is YYNGEE in the germline V gene. This CDR3 is 14 amino acids long. Trimming took off 1 base at V and 2 bases at J, with 9 bases between the two ends. CDR3 sequence (DNA): TGTGCCAGCAGCGTATTTGACTTGCAAGAGACCCAGTACTTC. This encodes CASSVFDLQETQYF.

Here the CDR3 DNA reads TGTGCCAGCAGCTCGGGACAGCGAAATACGCAGTATTTT. This encodes CASSSGQRNTQYF. J is TRBJ2-3 and V is TRBV7-6; the match to TRBD1 covers 7 bases. CDR1 and CDR2 from the germline V gene are SGHVS and FNYEAQ. The J segment lost 7 bases and the V segment lost 4 bases, leaving 5 bases of the junction unmatched. This CDR3 comprises 13 residues.

This clone was picked up a small number of times. CDR3 amino acids: CASGQDRSPLHF. CDR3 in DNA: TGTGCCAGTGGACAGGATCGTTCACCCCTCCACTTT. The rearrangement uses TRBV19 and TRBJ1-6; 7 positions agree with TRBD1. The length of the CDR3 is 12 residues. Germline V gene lookup returns CDR1 LNHDA and CDR2 SQIVND (reference sequence). After removal of 8 bases from V and 9 bases from J, the junction contained 4 bases not matched to a gene.